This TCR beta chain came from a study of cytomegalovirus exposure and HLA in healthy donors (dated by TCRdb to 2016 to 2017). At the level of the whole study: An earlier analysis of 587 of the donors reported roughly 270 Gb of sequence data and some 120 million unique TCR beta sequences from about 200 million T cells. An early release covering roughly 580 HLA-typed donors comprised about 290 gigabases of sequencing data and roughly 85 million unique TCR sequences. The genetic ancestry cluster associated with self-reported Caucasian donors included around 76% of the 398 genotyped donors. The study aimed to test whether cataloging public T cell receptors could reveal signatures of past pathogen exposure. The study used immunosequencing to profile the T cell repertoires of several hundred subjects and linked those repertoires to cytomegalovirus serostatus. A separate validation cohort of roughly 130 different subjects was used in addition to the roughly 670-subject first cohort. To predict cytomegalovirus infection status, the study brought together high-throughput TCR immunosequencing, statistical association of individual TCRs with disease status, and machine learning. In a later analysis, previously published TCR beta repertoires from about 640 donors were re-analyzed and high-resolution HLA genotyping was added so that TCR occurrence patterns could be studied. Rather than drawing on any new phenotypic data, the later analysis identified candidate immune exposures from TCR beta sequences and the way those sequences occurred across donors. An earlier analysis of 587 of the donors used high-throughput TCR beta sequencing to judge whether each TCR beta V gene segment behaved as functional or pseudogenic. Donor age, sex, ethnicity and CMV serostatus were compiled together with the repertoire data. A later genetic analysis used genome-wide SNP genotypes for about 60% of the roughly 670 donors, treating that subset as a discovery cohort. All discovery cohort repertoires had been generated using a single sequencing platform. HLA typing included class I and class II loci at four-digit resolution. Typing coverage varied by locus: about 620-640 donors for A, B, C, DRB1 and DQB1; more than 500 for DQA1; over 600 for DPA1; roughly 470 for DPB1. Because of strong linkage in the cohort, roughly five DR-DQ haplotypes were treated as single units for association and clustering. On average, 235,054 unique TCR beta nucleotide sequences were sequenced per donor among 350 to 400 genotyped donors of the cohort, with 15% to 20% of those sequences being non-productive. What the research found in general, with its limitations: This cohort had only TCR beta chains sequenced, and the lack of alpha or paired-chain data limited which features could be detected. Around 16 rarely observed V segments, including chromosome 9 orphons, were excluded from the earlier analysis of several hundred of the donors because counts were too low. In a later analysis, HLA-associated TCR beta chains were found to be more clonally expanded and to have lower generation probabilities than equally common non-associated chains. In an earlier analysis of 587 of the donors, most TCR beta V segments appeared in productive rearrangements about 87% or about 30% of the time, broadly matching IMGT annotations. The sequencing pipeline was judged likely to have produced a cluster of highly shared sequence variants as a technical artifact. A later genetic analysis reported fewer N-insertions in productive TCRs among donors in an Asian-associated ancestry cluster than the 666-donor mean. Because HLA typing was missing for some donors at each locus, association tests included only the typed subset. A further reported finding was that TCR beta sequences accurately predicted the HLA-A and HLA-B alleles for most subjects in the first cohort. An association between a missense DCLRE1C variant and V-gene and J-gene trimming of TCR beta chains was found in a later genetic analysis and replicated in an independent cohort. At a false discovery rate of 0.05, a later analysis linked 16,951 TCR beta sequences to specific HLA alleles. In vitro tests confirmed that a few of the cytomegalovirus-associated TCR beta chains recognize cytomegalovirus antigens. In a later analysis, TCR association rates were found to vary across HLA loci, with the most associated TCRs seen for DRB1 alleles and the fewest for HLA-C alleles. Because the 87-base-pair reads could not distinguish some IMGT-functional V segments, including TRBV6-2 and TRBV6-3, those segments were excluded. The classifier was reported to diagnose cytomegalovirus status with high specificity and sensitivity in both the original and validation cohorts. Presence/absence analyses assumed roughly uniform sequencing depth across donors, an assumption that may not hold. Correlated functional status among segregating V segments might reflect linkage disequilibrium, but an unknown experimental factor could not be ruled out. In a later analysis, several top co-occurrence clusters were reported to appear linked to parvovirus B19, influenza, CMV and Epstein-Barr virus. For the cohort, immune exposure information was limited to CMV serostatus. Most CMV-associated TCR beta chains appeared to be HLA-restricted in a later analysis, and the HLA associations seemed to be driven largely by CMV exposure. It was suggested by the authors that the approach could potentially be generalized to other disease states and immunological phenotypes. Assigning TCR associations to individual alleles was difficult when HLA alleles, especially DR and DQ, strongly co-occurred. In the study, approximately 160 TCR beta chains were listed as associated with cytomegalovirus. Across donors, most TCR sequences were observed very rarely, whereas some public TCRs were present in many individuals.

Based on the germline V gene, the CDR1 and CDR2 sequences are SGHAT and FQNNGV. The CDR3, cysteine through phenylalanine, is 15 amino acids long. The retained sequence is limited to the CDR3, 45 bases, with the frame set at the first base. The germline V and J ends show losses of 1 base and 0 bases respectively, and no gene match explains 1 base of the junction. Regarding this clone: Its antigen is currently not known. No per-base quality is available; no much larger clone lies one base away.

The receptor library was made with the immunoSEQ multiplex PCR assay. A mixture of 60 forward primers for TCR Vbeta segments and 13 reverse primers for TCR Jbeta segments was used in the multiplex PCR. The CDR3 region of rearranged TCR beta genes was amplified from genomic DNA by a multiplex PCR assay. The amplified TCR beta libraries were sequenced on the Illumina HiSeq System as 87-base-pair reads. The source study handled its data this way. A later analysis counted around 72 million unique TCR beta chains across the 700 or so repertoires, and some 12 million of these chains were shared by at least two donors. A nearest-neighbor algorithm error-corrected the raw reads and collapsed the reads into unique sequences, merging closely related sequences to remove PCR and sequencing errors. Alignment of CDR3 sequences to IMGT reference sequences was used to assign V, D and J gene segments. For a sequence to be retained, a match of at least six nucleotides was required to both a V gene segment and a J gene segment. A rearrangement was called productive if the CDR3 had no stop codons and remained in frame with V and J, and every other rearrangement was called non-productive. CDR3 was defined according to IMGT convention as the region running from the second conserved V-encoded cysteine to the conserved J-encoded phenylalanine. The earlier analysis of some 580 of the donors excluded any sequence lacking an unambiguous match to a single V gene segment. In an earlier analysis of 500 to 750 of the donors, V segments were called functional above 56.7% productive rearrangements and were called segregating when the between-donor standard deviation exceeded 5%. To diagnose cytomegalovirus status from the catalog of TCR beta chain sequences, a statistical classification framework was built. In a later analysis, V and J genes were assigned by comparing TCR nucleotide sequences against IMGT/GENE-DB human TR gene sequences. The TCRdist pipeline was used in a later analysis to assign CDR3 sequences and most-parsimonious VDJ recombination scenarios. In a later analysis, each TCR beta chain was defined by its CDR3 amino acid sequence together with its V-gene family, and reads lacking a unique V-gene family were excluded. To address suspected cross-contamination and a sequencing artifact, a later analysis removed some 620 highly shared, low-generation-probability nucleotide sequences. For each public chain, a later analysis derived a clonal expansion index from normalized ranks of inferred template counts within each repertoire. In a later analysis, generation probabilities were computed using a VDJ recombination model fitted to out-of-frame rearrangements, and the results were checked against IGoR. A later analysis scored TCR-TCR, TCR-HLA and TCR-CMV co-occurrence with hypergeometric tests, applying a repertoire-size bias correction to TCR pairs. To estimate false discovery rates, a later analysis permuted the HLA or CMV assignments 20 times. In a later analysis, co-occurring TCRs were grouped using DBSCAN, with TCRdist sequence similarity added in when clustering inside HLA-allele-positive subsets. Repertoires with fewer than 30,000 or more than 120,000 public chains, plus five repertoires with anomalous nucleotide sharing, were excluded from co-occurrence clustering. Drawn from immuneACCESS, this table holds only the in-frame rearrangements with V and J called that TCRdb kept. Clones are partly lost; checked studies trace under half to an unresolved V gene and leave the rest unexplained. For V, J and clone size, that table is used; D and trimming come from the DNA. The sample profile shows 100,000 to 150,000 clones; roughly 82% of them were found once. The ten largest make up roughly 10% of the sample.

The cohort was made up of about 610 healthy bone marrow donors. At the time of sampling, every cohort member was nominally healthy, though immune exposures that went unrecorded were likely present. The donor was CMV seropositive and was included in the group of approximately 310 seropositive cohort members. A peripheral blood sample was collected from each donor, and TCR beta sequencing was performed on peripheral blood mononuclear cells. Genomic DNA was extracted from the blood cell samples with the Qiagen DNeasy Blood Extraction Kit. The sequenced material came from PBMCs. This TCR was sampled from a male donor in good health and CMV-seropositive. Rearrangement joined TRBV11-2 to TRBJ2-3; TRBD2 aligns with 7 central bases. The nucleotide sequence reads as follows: TGTGCCAGCAGCTTAGGGCGGGGGAGCACAGATACGCAGTATTTT. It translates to CASSLGRGSTDTQYF. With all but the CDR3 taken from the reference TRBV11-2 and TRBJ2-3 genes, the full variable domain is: EAGVAQSPRYKIIEKRQSVAFWCNPISGHATLYWYQQILGQGPKLLIQFQNNGVVDDSQLPKDRFSAERLKGVDSTLKIQPAKLEDSAVYLCASSLGRGSTDTQYFGPGTRLTVL.